The source of this TCR beta chain is a study of blood T cell repertoires in COVID-19. Per the germline V gene, CDR1 is MNHEY and CDR2 is SVGAGI. The CDR3 extends over 13 amino acids. V was pared by 10 bases and J by 8 bases, with 7 bases of the junction left unmatched. TCRdb's copy holds only in-frame clones and misses some; the assay was immunoSEQ multiplex PCR. The table records roughly 250,000 clones, 70% to 90% of them present only once. Sequenced material: peripheral blood. The clonotype comes from a woman between 40 and 50 years old with acute or convalescent COVID-19. V and J are TRBV6-5 and TRBJ1-6; 8 nucleotides align to TRBD1. The CDR3 is CATHQGAHSPLHF. The CDR3 DNA reads TGTGCCACCCACCAGGGGGCTCATTCACCCCTCCACTTT.